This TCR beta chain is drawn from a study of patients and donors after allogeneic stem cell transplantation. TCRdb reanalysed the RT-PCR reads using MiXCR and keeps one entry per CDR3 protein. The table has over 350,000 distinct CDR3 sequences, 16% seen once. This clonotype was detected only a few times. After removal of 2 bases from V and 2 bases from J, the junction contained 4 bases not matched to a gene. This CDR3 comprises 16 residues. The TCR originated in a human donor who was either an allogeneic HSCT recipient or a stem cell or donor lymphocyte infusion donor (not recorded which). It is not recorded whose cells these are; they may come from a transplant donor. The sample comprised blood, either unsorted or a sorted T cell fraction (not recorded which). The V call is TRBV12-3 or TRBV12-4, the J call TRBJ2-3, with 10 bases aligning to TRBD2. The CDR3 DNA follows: TGTGCCAGCAGTTTATTAGCGGGAGGCTTCACAGATACGCAGTATTTT. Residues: CASSLLAGGFTDTQYF.